The present entry profiles one TCR beta chain with its context. This entry comes from a study of blood T cell repertoires in COVID-19. The overall study: T cells, B-cell-depleted T cells, or PBMCs supplied cDNA or gDNA.

In the study's own analysis: By means of reference gene primer amplification, nucleated cell counts were estimated. Here immunoSEQ multiplex PCR was the method, and the copy in TCRdb shows in-frame clones only, minus some. V and J calls and clone size follow that table, whereas D and trimming were derived from the DNA. The top ten hold 20% to 25% of the sample, which has some 180,000 clones, 70% to 90% seen once. The study recruited people aged roughly 18 to 100 years across about 25 US areas. The CDR3 consists of 14 residues. CDR1 is GTSNPN and CDR2 is SVGIG in the germline V gene (reference sequence). V shed 8 bases and J 5 bases; nucleotides not matched to a gene: 6.

The sequenced sample consisted of PBMCs or T cells enriched from blood (not recorded which). This clonotype was sampled from a woman aged 40-49 years in a cohort exposed to, infected with or recovered from COVID-19 (not recorded which). The gene calls are TRBV30 and TRBJ1-4; 12 bases are a match to TRBD1. The CDR3, as DNA: TGTGCCGGGACAGGGGGCGCAGCCAATGAAAAACTGTTTTTT. It is translated as CAGTGGAANEKLFF. The entire variable domain, with the rest obtained from reference TRBV30 and TRBJ1-4, is as follows: SQTIHQWPATLVQPVGSPLSLECTVEGTSNPNLYWYRQAAGRGLQLLFYSVGIGQISSEVPQNLSASRPQDRQFILSSKKLLLSDSGFYLCAGTGGAANEKLFFGSGTQLSVL.